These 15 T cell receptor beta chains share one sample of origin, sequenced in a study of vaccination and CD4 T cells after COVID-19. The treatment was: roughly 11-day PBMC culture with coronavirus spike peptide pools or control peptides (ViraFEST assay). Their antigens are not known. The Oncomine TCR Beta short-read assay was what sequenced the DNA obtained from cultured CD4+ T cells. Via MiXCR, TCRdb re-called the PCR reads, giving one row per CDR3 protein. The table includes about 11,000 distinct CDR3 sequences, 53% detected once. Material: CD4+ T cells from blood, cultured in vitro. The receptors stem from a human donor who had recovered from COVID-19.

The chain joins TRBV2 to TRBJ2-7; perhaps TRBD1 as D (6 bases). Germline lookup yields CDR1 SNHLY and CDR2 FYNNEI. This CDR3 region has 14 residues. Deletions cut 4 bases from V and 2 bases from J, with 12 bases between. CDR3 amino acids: CASSVTRGPYEQYF. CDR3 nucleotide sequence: TGTGCCAGCAGTGTGACCAGGGGACCCTACGAGCAGTACTTC.

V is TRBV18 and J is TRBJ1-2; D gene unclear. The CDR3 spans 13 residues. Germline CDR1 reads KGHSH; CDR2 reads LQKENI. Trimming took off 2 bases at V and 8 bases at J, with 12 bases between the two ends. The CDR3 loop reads CASSPAETRGYTF. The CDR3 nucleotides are TGTGCCAGCTCACCAGCTGAGACGCGCGGCTACACCTTC.

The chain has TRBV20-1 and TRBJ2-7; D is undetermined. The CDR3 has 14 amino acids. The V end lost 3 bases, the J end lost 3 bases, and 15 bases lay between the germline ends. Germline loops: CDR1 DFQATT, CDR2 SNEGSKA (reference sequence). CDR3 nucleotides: TGCAGTGCTAGCGAATATTCCCGATACTACGAGCAGTACTTC. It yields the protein CSASEYSRYYEQYF.

The CDR3 coding sequence is TGTGCCAGCAGTTACTCACATTCCTACGAGCAGTACTTC. Translation: CASSYSHSYEQYF. The chain combines TRBV6-5 with TRBJ2-7; D is unresolved. Between the trimmed V and J ends, which lost 0 bases and 1 base, there was a span of 4 bases. The CDR3 runs to 13 residues. The V gene's germline CDR1 is MNHEY and CDR2 SVGAGI.

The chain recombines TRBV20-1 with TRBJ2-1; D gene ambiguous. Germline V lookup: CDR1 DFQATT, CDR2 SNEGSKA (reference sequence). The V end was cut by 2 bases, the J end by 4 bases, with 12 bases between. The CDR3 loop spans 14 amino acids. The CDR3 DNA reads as TGCAGTGCTAGACTCCTCATCGGTTACAATGAGCAGTTCTTC. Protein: CSARLLIGYNEQFF.

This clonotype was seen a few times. CDR3 sequence: CASSNPGEVGTF. CDR3 nucleotides: TGTGCCAGCAGTAATCCGGGGGAGGTAGGCACCTTC. The chain recombines TRBV28 with TRBJ1-2, with D possibly being TRBD1 (5 bases). Trimming removed 5 bases from V and 13 bases from J, with 17 bases in between. The CDR3 runs 12 residues. Per germline, CDR1 MDHEN and CDR2 SYDVKM.

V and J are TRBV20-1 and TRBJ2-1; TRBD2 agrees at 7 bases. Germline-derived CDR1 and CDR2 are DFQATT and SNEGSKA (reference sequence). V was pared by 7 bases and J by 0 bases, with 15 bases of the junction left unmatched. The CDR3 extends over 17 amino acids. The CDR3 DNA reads TGCAGTGTCCAAGCCCCACAAGCGGGACTCTCCTACAATGAGCAGTTCTTC. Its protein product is CSVQAPQAGLSYNEQFF.

CDR3 protein: CASSEEGQINTEAFF. In nucleotides, the CDR3 is TGTGCCAGCAGTGAAGAGGGACAGATTAACACTGAAGCTTTCTTT. V usage is TRBV6-1 and J usage is TRBJ1-1; 7 nucleotides match TRBD1. CDR1 MNHNS and CDR2 SASEGT come from the germline V gene. With V trimmed by 1 base and J by 2 bases, 4 bases remained unmatched. The CDR3 length is 15 residues.

CDR3 DNA sequence: TGTGCCAGCAGCGCATCTTTCGCGGCTAGCGGGAGTGCCCGGGAGCTGTTTTTT. This sequence encodes CASSASFAASGSARELFF. The gene calls are TRBV5-4 and TRBJ2-2; 10 bases fit TRBD2. With 4 bases clipped from V and 9 bases from J, the junction kept 18 bases outside the gene matches. The germline V gene has CDR1 SGHNT and CDR2 YYREEE (reference sequence). The CDR3 has 18 amino acids.

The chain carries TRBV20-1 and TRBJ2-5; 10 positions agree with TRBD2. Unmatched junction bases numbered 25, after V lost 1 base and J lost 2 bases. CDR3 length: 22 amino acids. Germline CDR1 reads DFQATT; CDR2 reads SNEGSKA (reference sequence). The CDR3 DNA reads TGCAGTGCTAGAGGACTGAACCTAGGGACTAGCGAGATAAACAGAGTACAAGAGACCCAGTACTTC. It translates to CSARGLNLGTSEINRVQETQYF.

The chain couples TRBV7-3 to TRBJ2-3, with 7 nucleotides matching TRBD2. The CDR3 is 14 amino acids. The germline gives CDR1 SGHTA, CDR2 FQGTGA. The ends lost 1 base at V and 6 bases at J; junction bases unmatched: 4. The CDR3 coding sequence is TGTGCCAGCAGCTTAATGGGAGGGACGGATACGCAGTATTTT. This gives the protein CASSLMGGTDTQYF.

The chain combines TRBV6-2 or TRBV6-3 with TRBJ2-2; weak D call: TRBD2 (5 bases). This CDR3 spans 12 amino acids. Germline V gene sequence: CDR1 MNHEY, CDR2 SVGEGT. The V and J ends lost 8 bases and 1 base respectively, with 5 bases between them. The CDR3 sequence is CASGGNTGELFF. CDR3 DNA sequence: TGTGCCAGCGGAGGGAACACCGGGGAGCTGTTTTTT.

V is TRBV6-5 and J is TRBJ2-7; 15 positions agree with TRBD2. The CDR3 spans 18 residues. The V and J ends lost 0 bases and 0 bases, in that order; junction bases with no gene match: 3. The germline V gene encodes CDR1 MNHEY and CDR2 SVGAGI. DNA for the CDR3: TGTGCCAGCAGTTACTCGACGGGACTAGCGGGAGGCTCCTACGAGCAGTACTTC. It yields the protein CASSYSTGLAGGSYEQYF.

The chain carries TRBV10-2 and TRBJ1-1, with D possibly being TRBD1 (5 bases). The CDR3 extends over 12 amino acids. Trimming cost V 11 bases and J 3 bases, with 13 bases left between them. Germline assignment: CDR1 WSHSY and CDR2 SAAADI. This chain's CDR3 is CASQSGDTEAFF. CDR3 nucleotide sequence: TGCGCCTCCCAGTCGGGGGACACTGAAGCTTTCTTT.

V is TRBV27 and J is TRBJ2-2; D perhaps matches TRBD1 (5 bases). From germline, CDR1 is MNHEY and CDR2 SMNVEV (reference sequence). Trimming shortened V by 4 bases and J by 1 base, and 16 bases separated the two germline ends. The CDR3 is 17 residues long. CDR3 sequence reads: CASSSEAGQLNTGELFF. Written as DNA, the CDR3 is TGTGCCAGCAGTTCAGAGGCCGGACAATTGAACACCGGGGAGCTGTTTTTT.